This T cell receptor beta chain emerged from a study of blood T cell repertoires in COVID-19. Study-level background: Sites across the United States, Italy and Spain contributed samples from acute and convalescent COVID-19. PBMCs, B-cell-depleted T cells, or T cells provided the cDNA or gDNA that made up the material.

The data were produced by immunoSEQ multiplex PCR, yet TCRdb's version contains in-frame clones alone and is incomplete. Here the sample spans tens of thousands of clones, over 85% being singletons. The clonotype comes from a male donor with active COVID-19. What was sequenced was peripheral blood.

Written as DNA, the CDR3 is TGTGCCAGCTCATTCTCCGGGGGGACCCAGTACTTC. Amino acids: CASSFSGGTQYF. The J gene is TRBJ2-5, the V gene TRBV18; a possible D gene is TRBD2 (6 bases). V was clipped by 5 bases and J by 7 bases, with 11 bases between them. CDR1 is KGHSH and CDR2 is LQKENI in the germline V gene. CDR3 length: 12 residues.